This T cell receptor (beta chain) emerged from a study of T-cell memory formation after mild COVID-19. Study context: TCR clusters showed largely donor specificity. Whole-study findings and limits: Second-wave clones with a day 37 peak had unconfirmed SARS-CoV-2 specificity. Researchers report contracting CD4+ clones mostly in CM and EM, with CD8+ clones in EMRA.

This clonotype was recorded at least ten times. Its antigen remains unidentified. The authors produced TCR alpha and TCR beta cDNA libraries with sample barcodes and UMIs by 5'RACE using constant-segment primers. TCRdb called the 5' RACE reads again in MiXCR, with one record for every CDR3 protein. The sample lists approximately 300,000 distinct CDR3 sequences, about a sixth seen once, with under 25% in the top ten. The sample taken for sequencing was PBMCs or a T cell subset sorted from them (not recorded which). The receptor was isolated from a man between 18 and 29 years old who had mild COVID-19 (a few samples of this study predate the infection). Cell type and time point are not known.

The CDR3 DNA reads TGTGCCAGCAGTGGACAGGGGGATAATTCACCCCTCCACTTT. Translation: CASSGQGDNSPLHF. The chain is built from TRBV25-1 and TRBJ1-6, with 9 bases identical to TRBD1. CDR1 MGHDK and CDR2 SYGVNS come from the germline V gene. The CDR3 is made up of 14 amino acids. The J segment lost 5 bases and the V segment lost 4 bases, leaving 0 bases of the junction unmatched.